Listed below are T cell receptor beta chains from one sample, sequenced in a study of regulatory T cells in long-lasting Graves disease. TCRdb re-called the multiplex PCR reads with MiXCR, one entry per CDR3 protein. The sample has about 420,000 distinct CDR3 sequences, about a sixth seen once. This same sample was also taken into another study, of T cells in Graves' hyperthyroidism and ophthalmopathy.

Source: peripheral blood mononuclear cells (PBMCs), taken at new diagnosis, from a patient treated with antithyroid drugs. The receptors shown here come from a woman younger than 30 with Graves disease. Both conserved end residues are part of each CDR3. D genes are given only for firm matches. A clone size is listed for some rows: how often the clone was seen (once, few, many), or a class if it is expanded.

CATSDPSSGFYEQYF	TGTGCCACCAGTGACCCCTCGTCGGGGTTCTACGAGCAGTACTTC	15	TRBV24-1	TRBJ2-7	many	.
CASSHNLGSGKYF	TGTGCCAGCAGCCACAATCTCGGATCAGGGAAGTACTTC	13	TRBV3-1	TRBJ2-3	many	.
CASSLGLPDTQYF	TGTGCCAGCAGCTTAGGCCTCCCAGATACGCAGTATTTT	13	TRBV7-2	TRBJ2-3	many	.
CASSASVNRDTDTQYF	TGTGCCAGCAGTGCTTCTGTGAACAGGGACACAGATACGCAGTATTTT	16	TRBV6-2/TRBV6-3	TRBJ2-3	many	.
CASSLSASGKLAYEQYF	TGTGCCAGCAGTTTATCGGCGAGCGGGAAATTGGCTTACGAGCAGTACTTC	17	TRBV12-3/TRBV12-4	TRBJ2-7	many	TRBD2
CASSLASHTDTQYF	TGCGCCAGCAGCTTGGCCTCCCACACAGATACGCAGTATTTT	14	TRBV5-1	TRBJ2-3	many	.
CASSEAHRPYGYTF	TGTGCCAGCAGTGAAGCGCATAGACCGTATGGCTACACCTTC	14	TRBV6-1	TRBJ1-2	few	.
CASSFLAGGTYNEQFF	TGTGCCAGCAGTTTTTTAGCGGGAGGCACCTACAATGAGCAGTTCTTC	16	TRBV12-3/TRBV12-4	TRBJ2-1	many	TRBD2
CASSSIPGLVGYEQYF	TGTGCCAGCAGTTCGATACCCGGACTGGTGGGCTACGAGCAGTACTTC	16	TRBV27	TRBJ2-7	many	.
CASSIFRGKDTKAFF	TGTGCCAGTAGTATATTCAGGGGCAAAGACACTAAAGCTTTCTTT	15	TRBV19	TRBJ1-1	.	.
CASSLDSGGGGRNEQFF	TGTGCCAGCAGTTTAGATTCCGGGGGGGGCGGGCGCAATGAGCAGTTCTTC	17	TRBV6-5	TRBJ2-1	many	TRBD2
CASSLGGMADTQYF	TGTGCCAGCAGTCTGGGGGGCATGGCCGATACGCAGTATTTT	14	TRBV12-3/TRBV12-4	TRBJ2-3	.	.
CASSPGGSGRTDTQYF	TGTGCCAGCAGTCCGGGTGGTAGCGGGAGAACAGATACGCAGTATTTT	16	TRBV12-3/TRBV12-4	TRBJ2-3	many	TRBD2
CASSLGTRLRANEQFF	TGTGCCAGCAGCTTAGGAACACGGTTGCGCGCCAATGAGCAGTTCTTC	16	TRBV11-2	TRBJ2-1	many	.
CASSLTSGDSYEQYF	TGTGCCAGCAGTTTAACTAGCGGAGACTCCTACGAGCAGTACTTC	15	TRBV27	TRBJ2-7	few	TRBD2
CASSPSSVRELFF	TGTGCCAGCAGCCCCTCTTCAGTCAGGGAGCTGTTTTTT	13	TRBV7-2	TRBJ2-2	few	.
CASSYLGVPNNEQFF	TGTGCCAGCAGTTACTTAGGGGTACCGAATAATGAGCAGTTCTTC	15	TRBV12-3/TRBV12-4	TRBJ2-1	.	.
CATGGGRGNQPQHF	TGTGCCACCGGGGGCGGGCGGGGCAATCAGCCCCAGCATTTT	14	TRBV19	TRBJ1-5	few	.
CASTGGPYNEQFF	TGTGCCAGTACGGGCGGGCCCTACAATGAGCAGTTCTTC	13	TRBV19	TRBJ2-1	many	.
CASSLASGTGLRDRGKAFF	TGTGCCAGCAGCTTAGCGAGCGGGACAGGGTTACGAGACAGGGGTAAAGCTTTCTTT	19	TRBV7-9	TRBJ1-1	.	TRBD1
CASSQVWTGGPRAEAFF	TGTGCCAGCAGCCAAGTTTGGACAGGGGGCCCCAGGGCTGAAGCTTTCTTT	17	TRBV3-1	TRBJ1-1	many	TRBD1
CSVQRGGGQETQYF	TGCAGCGTCCAACGCGGGGGGGGGCAAGAGACCCAGTACTTC	14	TRBV29-1	TRBJ2-5	many	TRBD2
CATSRDGYTEAFF	TGTGCCACCAGCAGGGACGGGTACACTGAAGCTTTCTTT	13	TRBV15	TRBJ1-1	.	.
CASSLIGLEQFF	TGTGCCAGCAGTTTAATTGGGCTTGAGCAGTTCTTC	12	TRBV28	TRBJ2-1	many	.
CASSYSGVSGSTDTQYF	TGTGCCAGCAGTTACTCTGGTGTTTCGGGCAGCACAGATACGCAGTATTTT	17	TRBV6-5	TRBJ2-3	.	.
CASSPNPFSGANVLTF	TGTGCCAGCTCACCGAATCCGTTCTCTGGGGCCAACGTCCTGACTTTC	16	TRBV18	TRBJ2-6	.	.
CASIQGGFNQPQHF	TGTGCCAGCATCCAGGGTGGATTCAATCAGCCCCAGCATTTT	14	TRBV2	TRBJ1-5	many	.
CASSPQILAASGFYEQYF	TGTGCCAGCTCACCACAGATTCTGGCGGCTAGCGGCTTTTACGAGCAGTACTTC	18	TRBV18	TRBJ2-7	few	TRBD2
CSARDPATGDQPQHF	TGCAGTGCTAGAGACCCCGCGACAGGTGATCAGCCCCAGCATTTT	15	TRBV20-1	TRBJ1-5	few	.
CAWSVRGDTEAFF	TGTGCCTGGAGTGTAAGGGGGGACACTGAAGCTTTCTTT	13	TRBV30	TRBJ1-1	many	.
CASSSGRGEMVEQYF	TGTGCCAGCAGCTCCGGTAGAGGGGAGATGGTCGAGCAGTACTTC	15	TRBV7-3	TRBJ2-7	many	.
CASSLPLAGGDTQYF	TGTGCCAGCAGCTTACCTCTAGCGGGAGGAGATACGCAGTATTTT	15	TRBV7-9	TRBJ2-3	many	TRBD2
CASSQEERATYEQYF	TGCGCCAGCAGCCAAGAGGAGAGGGCTACCTACGAGCAGTACTTC	15	TRBV4-1	TRBJ2-7	few	.
CSVRSRGPTGELFF	TGCAGTGTTAGATCCCGGGGGCCTACCGGGGAGCTGTTTTTT	14	TRBV20-1	TRBJ2-2	few	.
CSARAPVGAGELYYNEQFF	TGCAGTGCTAGAGCCCCGGTCGGGGCGGGAGAGCTGTACTACAATGAGCAGTTCTTC	19	TRBV20-1	TRBJ2-1	many	TRBD2
CASSQPENYGYTF	TGCGCCAGCAGTCAACCGGAGAACTATGGCTACACCTTC	13	TRBV5-1	TRBJ1-2	few	.
CASSGPSYEQYF	TGTGCCAGTAGTGGACCTTCCTACGAGCAGTACTTC	12	TRBV19	TRBJ2-7	.	.
CASNSGGSSYEQYF	TGTGCCAGCAACTCTGGCGGGAGCTCCTACGAGCAGTACTTC	14	TRBV7-9	TRBJ2-7	.	TRBD2
CASSLTYRRAQYF	TGTGCCAGCAGTTTAACTTACCGCCGCGCGCAGTACTTC	13	TRBV28	TRBJ2-7	many	.
CASSFLGLVNTGELFF	TGTGCCAGCAGCTTCCTCGGACTAGTAAACACCGGGGAGCTGTTTTTT	16	TRBV7-9	TRBJ2-2	.	TRBD2
CATSRDGAGGREAFF	TGTGCCACCAGCAGAGATGGGGCGGGGGGTCGGGAAGCTTTCTTT	15	TRBV15	TRBJ1-1	many	.
CASRIPGQSYEQFF	TGTGCCAGCAGGATCCCGGGACAGTCTTATGAGCAGTTCTTC	14	TRBV6-2/TRBV6-3	TRBJ2-1	.	TRBD1